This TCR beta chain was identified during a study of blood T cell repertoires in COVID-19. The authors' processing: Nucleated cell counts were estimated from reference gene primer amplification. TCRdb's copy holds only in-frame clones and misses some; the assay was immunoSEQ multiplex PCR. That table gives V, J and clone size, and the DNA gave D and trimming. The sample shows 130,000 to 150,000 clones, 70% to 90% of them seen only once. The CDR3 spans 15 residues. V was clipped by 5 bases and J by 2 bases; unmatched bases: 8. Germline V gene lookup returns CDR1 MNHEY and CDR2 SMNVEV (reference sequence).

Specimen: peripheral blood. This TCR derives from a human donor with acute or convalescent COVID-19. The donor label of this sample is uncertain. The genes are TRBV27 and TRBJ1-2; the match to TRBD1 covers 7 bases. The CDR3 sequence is CASSPRQGPNYGYTF. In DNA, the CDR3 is TGTGCCAGCAGTCCACGACAGGGACCGAACTATGGCTACACCTTC.